A single sample gave rise to the 19 T cell receptor beta chains below, sequenced in a study of T cell responses to AZD1222 COVID-19 vaccine. Libraries were prepared by immunoSEQ multiplex PCR; TCRdb keeps only in-frame clonotypes and omits some of them. In the table there are 110,000 or so clones, just over 85% of which are singletons. The sample here was peripheral blood, taken 28 days after the second AZD1222 dose. These receptors all come from an adult who received the AZD1222 COVID-19 vaccine.

The chain combines TRBV6-6 with TRBJ1-2; D possibly corresponds to TRBD1 (6 bases). In germline, CDR1 is MNHNY, CDR2 SVGAGI (reference sequence). The CDR3 is made up of 15 amino acids. Trimming left V 3 bases short and J 4 bases short, with 15 bases between. This CDR3 reads CASSYRTVSSYGYTF. The CDR3 DNA reads as TGTGCCAGCAGTTATCGGACAGTTTCCTCCTATGGCTACACCTTC.

The chain carries TRBV3-1 (or the pseudogene TRBV3-2) and TRBJ2-2, with a tentative D call TRBD1 (5 bases). Germline V lookup: CDR1 LGHDT, CDR2 YNNKEL (reference sequence). The CDR3 length is 15 residues. V was cut by 3 bases and J by 2 bases, with 10 bases left in between. CDR3 in amino acids: CASSHDSINTGELFF. CDR3 DNA sequence: TGTGCCAGCAGCCACGACAGCATCAACACCGGGGAGCTGTTTTTT.

The V call is TRBV10-3, the J call TRBJ2-2; D is ambiguous. There are 15 residues in the CDR3. Germline values: CDR1 ENHRY, CDR2 SYGVKD. Trimming shortened V by 8 bases and J by 0 bases, and 13 bases separated the two germline ends. The CDR3: CAISSRQPNTGELFF. The CDR3 bases are TGTGCCATCTCTTCTCGGCAGCCGAACACCGGGGAGCTGTTTTTT.

The chain carries TRBV15 and TRBJ2-2, with a weak D call TRBD1 (7 bases). The CDR3 consists of 17 residues. Germline-derived CDR1 and CDR2 are LNHNV and YYDKDF (reference sequence). V lost 0 bases and J lost 4, with 15 bases in between. DNA for the CDR3: TGTGCCACCAGCAGAGATAGTTCAGGGGGGATCACCGGGGAGCTGTTTTTT. It yields the protein CATSRDSSGGITGELFF. The full variable domain, in which reference TRBV15 and TRBJ2-2 provide the parts outside the CDR3, is DAMVIQNPRYQVTQFGKPVTLSCSQTLNHNVMYWYQQKSSQAPKLLFHYYDKDFNNEADTPDNFQSRRPNTSFCFLDIRSPGLGDTAMYLCATSRDSSGGITGELFFGEGSRLTVL.

This clone was seen a few times. V gene TRBV15 combines with J gene TRBJ2-3, with D possibly being TRBD1 (6 bases). The ends were cut back, 6 bases at V and 2 bases at J, with 18 bases in the middle. The CDR3 covers 16 residues. The germline V gene encodes CDR1 LNHNV and CDR2 YYDKDF (reference sequence). CDR3 amino acids: CATSSGQGSITDTQYF. In DNA, the CDR3 is TGTGCCACCAGTTCCGGGCAGGGGTCTATCACAGATACGCAGTATTTT.

This chain joins TRBV5-1 and TRBJ2-1, with 8 nucleotides matching TRBD2. The germline CDR1 and CDR2 sequences are SGHRS and YFSETQ. This CDR3 has 16 amino acids. The junction had 8 bases not matched to a gene; V was cut back by 2 bases and J by 4 bases. DNA of the CDR3: TGCGCCAGCAGCTTCCGCCCGCGGGAGGCATACAATGAGCAGTTCTTC. Its protein is CASSFRPREAYNEQFF.

The rearrangement links TRBV6-4 to TRBJ2-1; 10 bases are shared with TRBD1. Germline CDR1 MRHNA, CDR2 SNTAGT. The junction had 11 bases not matched to a gene; V was cut back by 4 bases and J by 2 bases. The CDR3 sequence is 18 residues long. CDR3 in amino acids: CASSGRLGGTGAYNEQFF. The CDR3 nucleotides are TGTGCCAGCAGTGGTCGCCTCGGGGGGACAGGGGCCTACAATGAGCAGTTCTTC.

The chain uses TRBV19 and TRBJ1-5; 11 bases fit TRBD1. The trim removed 6 bases at V and 6 bases at J, leaving 4 bases unmatched. This CDR3 is 14 amino acids long. The germline CDR1 and CDR2 sequences are LNHDA and SQIVND (reference sequence). CDR3 residues: CASSYGTGGQPQHF. In nucleotides, the CDR3 is TGTGCCAGTAGCTACGGGACAGGGGGTCAGCCCCAGCATTTT.

The rearrangement joins TRBV4-1 to TRBJ1-4, with a possible D match to TRBD1 (6 bases). The CDR3 consists of 15 residues. With 3 bases removed from V and 6 bases from J, the gap between germline ends came to 14 bases. Per the germline V gene, CDR1 is MGHRA and CDR2 is YSYEKL. CDR3 in DNA: TGCGCCAGCAGCCAGGGTGGCAGGGGTTATGAAAAACTGTTTTTT. Residues: CASSQGGRGYEKLFF.

V usage is TRBV6-1 and J usage is TRBJ1-1, with no clear D. CDR3 length: 14 residues. Germline CDR1 and CDR2: MNHNS and SASEGT. V was clipped by 3 bases and J by 1 base, with 9 bases between them. The CDR3 region is CASSDGGPNTEAFF. CDR3 in DNA: TGTGCCAGCAGTGATGGCGGACCGAACACTGAAGCTTTCTTT.

The sample holds a few counts of this clone. The CDR3 DNA reads TGTGCCAGCAGCAAACGAGGGGGTTCCTACGAGCAGTACTTC. Translation gives CASSKRGGSYEQYF. V usage is TRBV21-1 and J usage is TRBJ2-7; the D segment call TRBD1 is taken from the table without a DNA check. TRBV21-1 is reported as a pseudogene. The CDR3 length is 14 residues.

The CDR3, as DNA: TGTGCCAGCAGTCGGCGGACAGGGGGCTCCTACGAGCAGTACTTC. Translating gives CASSRRTGGSYEQYF. The V gene is TRBV28, the J gene TRBJ2-7, with 10 bases matching TRBD1. CDR1 and CDR2 (germline): MDHEN, SYDVKM. The CDR3 loop spans 15 amino acids. V lost 5 bases to trimming and J lost 0 bases; unmatched junction nucleotides: 4.

The J gene is TRBJ2-5, the V gene TRBV7-6; D ambiguous. The V end lost 5 bases, the J end lost 4 bases, and 11 bases lay between the germline ends. Germline CDR1 reads SGHVS; CDR2 reads FNYEAQ. The CDR3 runs 13 residues. CDR3 in amino acids: CASSATQLETQYF. The DNA for the CDR3 is TGTGCCAGCAGCGCCACCCAACTAGAGACCCAGTACTTC.

This chain links TRBV4-3 with TRBJ1-2; D may be TRBD1 (5 bases). Per the germline V gene, CDR1 is LGHNA and CDR2 is YSLEER. V was cut by 3 bases and J by 8 bases, with 10 bases left in between. The CDR3 covers 12 residues. The CDR3 DNA reads as TGCGCCAGCAGCCAGGGACCCATGGGCTACACCTTC. This translates into CASSQGPMGYTF.

V usage is TRBV5-1 and J usage is TRBJ2-3; TRBD2 aligns across 9 bases. J was trimmed by 5 bases and V by 6 bases; bases with no gene match: 13. Germline V gene data show CDR1 as SGHRS and CDR2 as YFSETQ. The CDR3 is made up of 16 amino acids. CDR3 amino acids: CASTLSRTSVGDTQYF. DNA of the CDR3: TGCGCCAGCACCCTCTCCCGGACTAGCGTAGGAGATACGCAGTATTTT. Complete variable domain (other parts from reference TRBV5-1 and TRBJ2-3): KAGVTQTPRYLIKTRGQQVTLSCSPISGHRSVSWYQQTPGQGLQFLFEYFSETQRNKGNFPGRFSGRQFSNSRSEMNVSTLELGDSALYLCASTLSRTSVGDTQYFGPGTRLTVL.

The chain links TRBV27 to TRBJ1-4; 7 positions agree with TRBD1. V gave up 3 bases and J gave up 1 base; unmatched junction bases: 8. CDR3 size: 17 residues. Germline loops: CDR1 MNHEY, CDR2 SMNVEV (reference sequence). CDR3 sequence: CASSLGRGIGTNEKLFF. The CDR3 DNA sequence: TGTGCCAGCAGTTTGGGCAGGGGGATTGGAACTAATGAAAAACTGTTTTTT.

The rearrangement uses TRBV13 and TRBJ1-1; 7 nucleotides line up with TRBD1. The germline gives CDR1 PRHDT, CDR2 FYEKMQ (reference sequence). The CDR3 totals 16 residues. The junction had 5 bases not matched to a gene; V was cut back by 0 bases and J by 1 base. Here the CDR3 reads CASSLGGGGRNTEAFF. CDR3 bases: TGTGCCAGCAGCTTAGGAGGGGGCGGTCGGAACACTGAAGCTTTCTTT.

This clone was counted a few times. The rearrangement joins TRBV11-1 to TRBJ2-2, with TRBD1 identical over 8 bases. Germline CDR1 reads SGHAT; CDR2 reads FQDESV (reference sequence). This CDR3 is 16 amino acids long. V shed 5 bases and J 1 base; nucleotides not matched to a gene: 6. As DNA, the CDR3 is TGTGCCAGCAGCCCGGACAGGGTTGGGAACACCGGGGAGCTGTTTTTT. It specifies CASSPDRVGNTGELFF.

The V and J genes are TRBV10-1 and TRBJ1-5; D ambiguous. Germline V gene data show CDR1 as WNHNN and CDR2 as SYGVQD (reference sequence). Deletions cut 6 bases from V and 1 base from J, with 7 bases between. The CDR3 has 13 residues. CDR3 DNA sequence: TGCGCCAGCAGGGACTTGAGCAATCAGCCCCAGCATTTT. Amino acid sequence: CASRDLSNQPQHF.